This TCR beta chain comes out of a study of molecular identifiers for immune sequencing clone quantification. The study, taken as a whole, reports: More than 97% of effector molecules, versus under 1% of naive-cell molecules, belonged to clones above 20 RNA copies.

Investigators produced naive CD8 libraries from about 20,000 to 1,000,000 sorted cells, drawing on 10%, 30% or 50% RNA. Naive CD8 T cells were sorted, and the gate applied was CD8+CD4-CCR7+CD45RA+. Listed TCR primers, together with previously described methods, were used for the bulk TCR libraries. MiXCR, applied by TCRdb to the PCR reads, yields one record per CDR3 protein. The sample carries about 640,000 distinct CDR3 sequences, about 20% recorded once. The germline V and J ends were trimmed by 0 bases and 5 bases, with 20 bases remaining between them. This CDR3 spans 18 amino acids. Per the germline V gene, CDR1 is SEHNR and CDR2 is FQNEAQ (reference sequence). On this clonotype itself: Its target is not known.

The origin of this receptor is a human donor in good health. Some libraries in this study had Jurkat cell RNA spiked in. The rearrangement links TRBV7-9 to TRBJ2-1; D remains unclear. Sequencing used naive CD8+ T cells from blood, with Jurkat cell RNA spiked in. The subset denotes: FACS-sorted CD8+CD4-CCR7+CD45RA+ naive T cells. The CDR3 DNA follows: TGTGCCAGCAGCTTAGCGCTCCGCTACCAAACCCCCGACAATGAGCAGTTCTTC. It specifies CASSLALRYQTPDNEQFF.